Listed below are T cell receptor beta chains from one sample, sequenced in a study of cytomegalovirus exposure and HLA in healthy donors. The protocol was immunoSEQ multiplex PCR, while the TCRdb copy is restricted to in-frame clones and leaves out a portion. The top ten hold 0.55% to 0.65% of the sample, which has about 93,000 clones, around 81% seen once. Sequencing was performed on PBMCs. All receptors derive from a man aged 25 to 40 in good health and CMV-seronegative. The conserved cysteine and the conserved F or W are not part of the CDR3 here. D genes are given only for firm matches. The size field is filled for only some rows; it gives once, few, many or a size class.

j_call: TRBJ1-1
v_call: TRBV2
d_call: TRBD1
clone_size: .
cdr3_aa: ASSDRGLATEAF

j_call: TRBJ2-6
v_call: TRBV7-2
d_call: .
clone_size: once
cdr3_aa: ASSFTGTLSGANVLT

j_call: TRBJ2-5
v_call: TRBV7-7
d_call: TRBD1
clone_size: .
cdr3_aa: ASSRFLTGTGETQY

j_call: TRBJ2-3
v_call: TRBV19
d_call: TRBD2
clone_size: .
cdr3_aa: ASSINDGGGADTQY

j_call: TRBJ1-1
v_call: TRBV7-2
d_call: .
clone_size: .
cdr3_aa: ASSLEQGTEAF

j_call: TRBJ2-7
v_call: TRBV5-4
d_call: TRBD1
clone_size: .
cdr3_aa: ASSLRQGSYEQY

j_call: TRBJ2-2
v_call: TRBV9
d_call: .
clone_size: few
cdr3_aa: ASSSTRGTGELF

j_call: TRBJ1-2
v_call: TRBV9
d_call: .
clone_size: few
cdr3_aa: ASNFGGHGYT

j_call: TRBJ2-7
v_call: TRBV29-1
d_call: TRBD1
clone_size: .
cdr3_aa: SVDRDRVGEQY

j_call: TRBJ1-2
v_call: TRBV6-1
d_call: .
clone_size: .
cdr3_aa: ASSLTVGYGYT

j_call: TRBJ1-5
v_call: TRBV6-1
d_call: TRBD1
clone_size: .
cdr3_aa: ASSALLNLDRGRRNQPQH

j_call: TRBJ1-2
v_call: TRBV6-5
d_call: TRBD1
clone_size: once
cdr3_aa: ASRPIQGALNGYT

j_call: TRBJ2-1
v_call: TRBV6-5
d_call: .
clone_size: .
cdr3_aa: ASSYGGASSYNEQF

j_call: TRBJ2-2
v_call: TRBV9
d_call: .
clone_size: .
cdr3_aa: ASSVFKGTGGELF

j_call: TRBJ1-6
v_call: TRBV11-1
d_call: .
clone_size: .
cdr3_aa: ASSLAVRGNSPLH

j_call: TRBJ1-6
v_call: TRBV27
d_call: .
clone_size: .
cdr3_aa: ASSLSPAGGLGSPLH

j_call: TRBJ2-6
v_call: TRBV19
d_call: .
clone_size: .
cdr3_aa: ASSIQDRYFSGANVLT

j_call: TRBJ2-5
v_call: TRBV15
d_call: TRBD2
clone_size: .
cdr3_aa: ATSKNPSGRVTETQY

j_call: TRBJ2-3
v_call: TRBV5-1
d_call: TRBD2
clone_size: .
cdr3_aa: ASSRGLAGAADTQY

j_call: TRBJ2-3
v_call: TRBV18
d_call: TRBD2
clone_size: .
cdr3_aa: ASTGGLNTDTQY

j_call: TRBJ2-7
v_call: TRBV15
d_call: TRBD1
clone_size: .
cdr3_aa: ATSRDAGGLYEQY

j_call: TRBJ2-7
v_call: TRBV9
d_call: TRBD2
clone_size: once
cdr3_aa: ASSVRASGGGSYEQY

j_call: TRBJ2-1
v_call: TRBV5-4
d_call: .
clone_size: once
cdr3_aa: ASSFEGGGYNEQF

j_call: TRBJ1-1
v_call: TRBV19
d_call: .
clone_size: few
cdr3_aa: ASSRREATTEAF

j_call: TRBJ1-5
v_call: TRBV2
d_call: TRBD1
clone_size: .
cdr3_aa: ASSELKKQGNRQPQH

j_call: TRBJ2-1
v_call: TRBV2
d_call: TRBD1
clone_size: .
cdr3_aa: ASSEVPGQGEGEQF

j_call: TRBJ2-4
v_call: TRBV19
d_call: TRBD1
clone_size: .
cdr3_aa: ASSADRSKNIQY

j_call: TRBJ1-1
v_call: TRBV6-4
d_call: TRBD1
clone_size: few
cdr3_aa: ASNGTGIPF

j_call: TRBJ1-3
v_call: TRBV11-3
d_call: TRBD1
clone_size: .
cdr3_aa: ASSPGQGSGNTIY

j_call: TRBJ1-1
v_call: TRBV2
d_call: .
clone_size: .
cdr3_aa: ASSVNMNTEAF

j_call: TRBJ2-7
v_call: TRBV10-3
d_call: .
clone_size: .
cdr3_aa: AISGSGLRSSYEQY

j_call: TRBJ2-5
v_call: TRBV27
d_call: .
clone_size: once
cdr3_aa: ASSFGGRGETQY

j_call: TRBJ2-1
v_call: TRBV6-9
d_call: TRBD1
clone_size: .
cdr3_aa: ASSYCTWGRGRYNEQF

j_call: TRBJ2-1
v_call: TRBV2
d_call: .
clone_size: .
cdr3_aa: ASRGPTETYNEQF

j_call: TRBJ1-4
v_call: TRBV4-2
d_call: .
clone_size: .
cdr3_aa: ASSQGGLGEKLF

j_call: TRBJ1-1
v_call: TRBV7-8
d_call: TRBD1
clone_size: .
cdr3_aa: ASSRSPGTGGGEAF

j_call: TRBJ2-7
v_call: TRBV21-1
d_call: .
clone_size: .
cdr3_aa: ASSKGGGKGAREQY

j_call: TRBJ2-4
v_call: TRBV18
d_call: TRBD2
clone_size: once
cdr3_aa: ASSPLGPNAGENIQY

j_call: TRBJ1-5
v_call: TRBV19
d_call: .
clone_size: few
cdr3_aa: ASSTGFPPQPQH

j_call: TRBJ2-5
v_call: TRBV9
d_call: TRBD1
clone_size: .
cdr3_aa: ASSAAPSRDRGRRGETQY

j_call: TRBJ1-3
v_call: TRBV6-1
d_call: TRBD1
clone_size: once
cdr3_aa: ASSEQPGQASSGNTIY